The rows below give T cell receptor beta chains drawn from one sample of a study of glioma-infiltrating T cells after dendritic cell vaccination. Here immunoSEQ multiplex PCR was the method, and the copy in TCRdb shows in-frame clones only, minus some. The repertoire includes approximately 50,000 clones, around 89% of them detected once, and roughly 5.4% sits in the top ten. The sequenced sample was blood, obtained after dendritic cell vaccination. These receptors were taken from a human donor with glioblastoma. Each CDR3 is given with its conserved first and last residue. The order of the fields is clone size, V gene, D gene, J gene, CDR3 DNA, CDR3 protein. A D gene is named only where the DNA matches it firmly. Rows give clone size only sometimes, using once, few, many, or a class for an expanded clone.

-	TRBV29-1	-	TRBJ2-7	TGCAGCGTTGAAGCTAGCGCTTACGAGCAGTACTTC	CSVEASAYEQYF
-	TRBV7-2	-	TRBJ1-6	TGTGCCAGCAGCCGCCTGGGGGGCTATAATTCACCCCTCCACTTT	CASSRLGGYNSPLHF
-	TRBV7-9	TRBD2	TRBJ2-1	TGTGCCAGCGACCCCGGGGGGAGACTAGCGACTGATGAGCAGTTCTTC	CASDPGGRLATDEQFF
-	TRBV5-6	-	TRBJ2-5	TGTGCCAGCAGCTTGCGGGAGCTAAACAACCAAGAGACCCAGTACTTC	CASSLRELNNQETQYF
-	TRBV14	-	TRBJ2-2	TGTGCCAGCAGCCGAGTCACCGGGGAGCTGTTTTTT	CASSRVTGELFF
-	TRBV28	-	TRBJ1-2	TGTGCCAGCAGCTTATTATCAGGGGCCTACACCTTC	CASSLLSGAYTF
-	TRBV5-5	TRBD1	TRBJ2-7	TGTGCCAGCAGCCCCCGGGACAGGGCCCCTACTCAGTACTTC	CASSPRDRAPTQYF
few	TRBV10-3	-	TRBJ1-2	TGTGCCATCAGTGAGTCAACGGGCAGGGTAGTCTATGGCTACACCTTC	CAISESTGRVVYGYTF
-	TRBV7-8	TRBD2	TRBJ2-1	TGTGCCAGCAGCGTGACCGGGACTAGCGGATACAATGAGCAGTTCTTC	CASSVTGTSGYNEQFF
few	TRBV7-9	TRBD2	TRBJ2-7	TGTGCCAGCAGCTCGGGGGGGTCCCTGGAGCAGTACTTC	CASSSGGSLEQYF
-	TRBV11-1	-	TRBJ2-5	TGTGCCAGCAGAGCTCAGGCGGGACAAGAGACCCAGTACTTC	CASRAQAGQETQYF
few	TRBV10-3	-	TRBJ2-6	TGTGCCGCCGCCGGGGAAAACCCCTCTGGGGCCAACGTCCTGACTTTC	CAAAGENPSGANVLTF
-	TRBV28	TRBD1	TRBJ1-5	TGTGCCAGCAGCTCGACAGGGGTTAGCAATCAGCCCCAGCATTTT	CASSSTGVSNQPQHF
once	TRBV18	-	TRBJ1-1	TGTGCCAGCTCACCAATCCGGGACACTGAAGCTTTCTTT	CASSPIRDTEAFF
-	TRBV14	-	TRBJ1-3	TGTGCCAGCAGCCAATTCGGCCCGGGGTCTGGAAACACCATATATTTT	CASSQFGPGSGNTIYF
once	TRBV2	-	TRBJ1-5	TGTGCCAGCAGTGATAGGACTGGCAGTAATCAGCCCCAGCATTTT	CASSDRTGSNQPQHF
-	TRBV5-1	TRBD1	TRBJ2-3	TGCGCCAGCAGCAAACCGGACAGGGGTGGTACAGATACGCAGTATTTT	CASSKPDRGGTDTQYF
-	TRBV4-3	-	TRBJ2-3	TGCGCCAGCAGCCGGAGTAGGCGGACTAGCACAGATACGCAGTATTTT	CASSRSRRTSTDTQYF
-	TRBV7-2	TRBD1	TRBJ2-1	TGTGCCAGCAGCCGAGGCGGGACAGGGATCCCGTTCTTC	CASSRGGTGIPFF
-	TRBV27	TRBD2	TRBJ2-7	TGTGCCAGCAGCTTCGGGCGGGAGGGGGCCTACGAGCAGTACTTC	CASSFGREGAYEQYF
-	TRBV19	TRBD1	TRBJ1-1	TGTGCCAGTAGTATAGGGAAAAGGGACAGGGGGCCTCGGGCTGGCACTGAAGCTTTCTTT	CASSIGKRDRGPRAGTEAFF
few	TRBV27	TRBD1	TRBJ1-5	TGTGCCAGCAGTCCCGGACAGGTTTGGGGGAGCAATCAGCCCCAGCATTTT	CASSPGQVWGSNQPQHF
-	TRBV4-2	-	TRBJ1-5	TGTGCCAGCAGCCAAGAAATCGGTCAGCCCCAGCATTTT	CASSQEIGQPQHF
-	TRBV28	TRBD1	TRBJ2-6	TGTGCCAGCCACCGGAGGTGGACAGGCAACTCTGGGGCCAACGTCCTGACTTTC	CASHRRWTGNSGANVLTF
-	TRBV11-2	TRBD2	TRBJ2-3	TGTGCCAGCAGCTTAGATAGCGGGAGGGCTGGAGATACGCAGTATTTT	CASSLDSGRAGDTQYF
-	TRBV28	-	TRBJ1-1	TGTGCCAGCAGGGGGCTGAACACTGAAGCTTTCTTT	CASRGLNTEAFF
-	TRBV4-3	TRBD2	TRBJ2-5	TGCGCCAGCAGCCAAGAGAGGAGCGGGATTGAGACCCAGTACTTC	CASSQERSGIETQYF
-	TRBV7-2	TRBD2	TRBJ2-7	TGTGCCAGCAGCTTAGATGTGACTAGCGACTACGAGCAGTACTTC	CASSLDVTSDYEQYF
-	TRBV7-2	TRBD2	TRBJ2-3	TGTGCCAGCAGCCTGGGACTAGCGGGAATCACAGATACGCAGTATTTT	CASSLGLAGITDTQYF
-	TRBV4-1	-	TRBJ1-1	TGCGCCAGCAAGGATCAGGGGAACACTGAAGCTTTCTTT	CASKDQGNTEAFF
few	TRBV21-1	-	TRBJ2-7	TGTGCCAGCACCGGCGGTGGGACAGGGGGATGTGAGCAGTACTTC	CASTGGGTGGCEQYF